These T cell receptor beta chains were read from a single sample in a study of blood T cell repertoires in COVID-19. Assay: immunoSEQ multiplex PCR; the TCRdb copy retains only in-frame clones and omits some. The sample has about 210,000 clones, approximately 90% seen once. The sample consisted of peripheral blood. The receptors were gathered from a man in his forties or fifties with acute or convalescent COVID-19. CDR3s include the opening cysteine and the closing phenylalanine or tryptophan. D genes are given only for firm matches. Part of the rows lack a size; the others show once, few, many or a class for expanded clones.

len: 11
abundance: -
j_gene: TRBJ2-7
d_gene: -
v_gene: TRBV29-1
CDR3nt: TGCAGCGTTGAGGGGGGCTACGAGCAGTACTTC
CDR3aa: CSVEGGYEQYF

len: 16
abundance: -
j_gene: TRBJ2-3
d_gene: -
v_gene: TRBV27
CDR3nt: TGTGCCAGCAGTTTAATCCTCGGCCAGGCACCAGATACGCAGTATTTT
CDR3aa: CASSLILGQAPDTQYF

len: 11
abundance: -
j_gene: TRBJ1-1
d_gene: -
v_gene: TRBV29-1
CDR3nt: TGCAGCTTCGAGAGGAGACTTGAAGCTTTCTTT
CDR3aa: CSFERRLEAFF

len: 18
abundance: -
j_gene: TRBJ2-1
d_gene: TRBD2
v_gene: TRBV7-8
CDR3nt: TGTGCCAGCAGCCCTCGGGGGGTGCGACGATACTCCTACAATGAGCAGTTCTTC
CDR3aa: CASSPRGVRRYSYNEQFF

len: 15
abundance: once
j_gene: TRBJ1-5
d_gene: -
v_gene: TRBV5-5
CDR3nt: TGTGCCAGCAGCTTGAGGCAGGGGAACAATCAGCCCCAGCATTTT
CDR3aa: CASSLRQGNNQPQHF

len: 15
abundance: -
j_gene: TRBJ2-3
d_gene: -
v_gene: TRBV6-5
CDR3nt: TGTGCCAGCAGTTATAGTGTGGTCCCACCAGATACGCAGTATTTT
CDR3aa: CASSYSVVPPDTQYF

len: 15
abundance: -
j_gene: TRBJ1-1
d_gene: -
v_gene: TRBV10-3
CDR3nt: TGTGCCATCAGTGAGTCGATCGGGGGTGGTGATGAAGCTTTCTTT
CDR3aa: CAISESIGGGDEAFF

len: 15
abundance: -
j_gene: TRBJ1-2
d_gene: TRBD1
v_gene: TRBV6-5
CDR3nt: TGTGCCAGCAGAGGTGGAGGGACAGGGAACTATGGCTACACCTTC
CDR3aa: CASRGGGTGNYGYTF

len: 15
abundance: -
j_gene: TRBJ2-1
d_gene: TRBD2
v_gene: TRBV2
CDR3nt: TGTGCCAGCAGCCCGGGACTAGCGGGACTGGGAGAGCAGTTCTTC
CDR3aa: CASSPGLAGLGEQFF

len: 14
abundance: -
j_gene: TRBJ1-1
d_gene: -
v_gene: TRBV6-6
CDR3nt: TGTGCCAGCCGTTTGAAGGGGTCGGCCACTGAAGCTTTCTTT
CDR3aa: CASRLKGSATEAFF

len: 15
abundance: -
j_gene: TRBJ2-2
d_gene: -
v_gene: TRBV5-1
CDR3nt: TGCGCCAGCAGCTTGGAACAGAGTATCTCCGGGGAGCTGTTTTTT
CDR3aa: CASSLEQSISGELFF

len: 12
abundance: -
j_gene: TRBJ2-7
d_gene: TRBD1
v_gene: TRBV13
CDR3nt: TGTGCCAGCAGCTCAGACAGGGGCGAGCAGTACTTC
CDR3aa: CASSSDRGEQYF

len: 17
abundance: -
j_gene: TRBJ2-3
d_gene: TRBD1
v_gene: TRBV11-1
CDR3nt: TGTGCCAGCAGCTTAGCCGGTGGACAGGGGGGGAAAGATACGCAGTATTTT
CDR3aa: CASSLAGGQGGKDTQYF

len: 13
abundance: once
j_gene: TRBJ1-1
d_gene: -
v_gene: TRBV19
CDR3nt: TGTGCCAGTAGTTTTCAGGGAAACACTGAAGCTTTCTTT
CDR3aa: CASSFQGNTEAFF

len: 14
abundance: -
j_gene: TRBJ2-5
d_gene: TRBD1
v_gene: TRBV11-3
CDR3nt: TGTGCCAGCAGCCTCGGACAGGGCCAAGGGACCCAGTACTTC
CDR3aa: CASSLGQGQGTQYF

len: 14
abundance: -
j_gene: TRBJ1-2
d_gene: TRBD1
v_gene: TRBV7-8
CDR3nt: TGTGCCAGCAGCCCCCGGGACAGCACATATGGCTACACCTTC
CDR3aa: CASSPRDSTYGYTF

len: 14
abundance: -
j_gene: TRBJ2-7
d_gene: -
v_gene: TRBV7-6
CDR3nt: TGTGCCAGCAGCTCCGGGCCCGAGGGTCCCGAGCAGTACTTC
CDR3aa: CASSSGPEGPEQYF

len: 17
abundance: -
j_gene: TRBJ2-1
d_gene: TRBD2
v_gene: TRBV4-3
CDR3nt: TGCGCCAGCACCAAGGGACTAAGCGGGAGTTTGTACAATGAGCAGTTCTTC
CDR3aa: CASTKGLSGSLYNEQFF

len: 19
abundance: -
j_gene: TRBJ2-1
d_gene: TRBD2
v_gene: TRBV11-2
CDR3nt: TGTGCCAGCAGCATCCGCGGGACTAGCGGGGACGTAACGGTCAATGAGCAGTTCTTC
CDR3aa: CASSIRGTSGDVTVNEQFF

len: 15
abundance: -
j_gene: TRBJ1-2
d_gene: -
v_gene: TRBV4-1
CDR3nt: TGCGCCAGCAGCCAAGATCGCCCAGGAGGGTATGGCTACACCTTC
CDR3aa: CASSQDRPGGYGYTF

len: 12
abundance: -
j_gene: TRBJ1-2
d_gene: TRBD1
v_gene: TRBV19
CDR3nt: TGTGCCAGTAGTGACAGGGGCTATGGCTACACCTTC
CDR3aa: CASSDRGYGYTF

len: 15
abundance: -
j_gene: TRBJ2-7
d_gene: TRBD2
v_gene: TRBV4-3
CDR3nt: TGCGCCAGCAGCCAAGGGACGGCGGGAGTGTATGGGCAGTACTTC
CDR3aa: CASSQGTAGVYGQYF

len: 12
abundance: once
j_gene: TRBJ2-5
d_gene: -
v_gene: TRBV2
CDR3nt: TGTGCCAGCCTAGGACTGAAAGAAGCCCAGTACTTC
CDR3aa: CASLGLKEAQYF

len: 14
abundance: -
j_gene: TRBJ1-1
d_gene: -
v_gene: TRBV27
CDR3nt: TGTGCCAGCAGTTTAGGGCAGGGAATTGCTGAAGCTTTCTTT
CDR3aa: CASSLGQGIAEAFF

len: 17
abundance: -
j_gene: TRBJ2-6
d_gene: TRBD1
v_gene: TRBV5-1
CDR3nt: TGCGCCAGCAGCTTGATCGACAGGGGATACGGGGCCAACGTCCTGACTTTC
CDR3aa: CASSLIDRGYGANVLTF

len: 16
abundance: -
j_gene: TRBJ2-1
d_gene: TRBD2
v_gene: TRBV27
CDR3nt: TGTGCCAGCAGTGGGACTAGCGGGGGTAATTACAATGAGCAGTTCTTC
CDR3aa: CASSGTSGGNYNEQFF

len: 15
abundance: -
j_gene: TRBJ2-7
d_gene: -
v_gene: TRBV5-4
CDR3nt: TGTGCCAGCAGCTTGGCCTTAAAGAGCTCCTACGAGCAGTACTTC
CDR3aa: CASSLALKSSYEQYF

len: 12
abundance: -
j_gene: TRBJ1-2
d_gene: -
v_gene: TRBV11-2
CDR3nt: TGTGCCAGCAGCCACGCCTACCGGGGCTACACCTTC
CDR3aa: CASSHAYRGYTF

len: 15
abundance: -
j_gene: TRBJ2-5
d_gene: TRBD1
v_gene: TRBV11-3
CDR3nt: TGTGCCAGCAGCTTAGATGGGACAGGGGGAGAGACCCAGTACTTC
CDR3aa: CASSLDGTGGETQYF

len: 13
abundance: -
j_gene: TRBJ2-1
d_gene: -
v_gene: TRBV7-2
CDR3nt: TGTGCCAGCAGCTCCGGACAGTACAATGAGCAGTTCTTC
CDR3aa: CASSSGQYNEQFF

len: 16
abundance: -
j_gene: TRBJ2-5
d_gene: TRBD2
v_gene: TRBV5-5
CDR3nt: TGTGCCAGCAGCCCAGGACTAGCGTTAAACCAAGAGACCCAGTACTTC
CDR3aa: CASSPGLALNQETQYF

len: 17
abundance: -
j_gene: TRBJ2-5
d_gene: TRBD2
v_gene: TRBV15
CDR3nt: TGTGCCACCAGCAGAGATGGGAGGGCCCTGGGGCAAGAGACCCAGTACTTC
CDR3aa: CATSRDGRALGQETQYF

len: 14
abundance: once
j_gene: TRBJ2-7
d_gene: TRBD1
v_gene: TRBV5-1
CDR3nt: TGCGCCAGCGGAGACAGGGGCGGCACCTACGAGCAGTACTTC
CDR3aa: CASGDRGGTYEQYF

len: 15
abundance: few
j_gene: TRBJ1-1
d_gene: -
v_gene: TRBV6-5
CDR3nt: TGTGCCAGCAGTTACATACAGGGTAGGGGGACTGAAGCTTTCTTT
CDR3aa: CASSYIQGRGTEAFF

len: 14
abundance: -
j_gene: TRBJ1-1
d_gene: -
v_gene: TRBV11-1
CDR3nt: TGTGCCAGCAGCTTAGGGGGGGGGCGGACTGAAGCTTTCTTT
CDR3aa: CASSLGGGRTEAFF

len: 20
abundance: -
j_gene: TRBJ2-3
d_gene: TRBD2
v_gene: TRBV7-2
CDR3nt: TGTGCCAGCAGCTTAGCGGGGCCACTAGCGGGGGTCACTAGCACAGATACGCAGTATTTT
CDR3aa: CASSLAGPLAGVTSTDTQYF

len: 11
abundance: -
j_gene: TRBJ2-7
d_gene: -
v_gene: TRBV5-1
CDR3nt: TGCGCCAGCAGCCCCGGGATCGAGCAGTACTTC
CDR3aa: CASSPGIEQYF

len: 11
abundance: -
j_gene: TRBJ1-2
d_gene: -
v_gene: TRBV5-4
CDR3nt: TGTGCCAGCAGCTTCCAGTATGGCTACACCTTC
CDR3aa: CASSFQYGYTF

len: 17
abundance: -
j_gene: TRBJ2-7
d_gene: TRBD1
v_gene: TRBV18
CDR3nt: TGTGCCAGCTCACCACGAGGACAGGGGCCTACCACCTACGAGCAGTACTTC
CDR3aa: CASSPRGQGPTTYEQYF

len: 15
abundance: -
j_gene: TRBJ1-3
d_gene: TRBD1
v_gene: TRBV9
CDR3nt: TGTGCCAGCAGCGACCACAGGGGGCCTGGAAACACCATATATTTT
CDR3aa: CASSDHRGPGNTIYF

len: 16
abundance: -
j_gene: TRBJ1-6
d_gene: -
v_gene: TRBV6-6
CDR3nt: TGTGCCAGCAGTTATTACAGGGCAATTGACAATTCACCCCTCCACTTT
CDR3aa: CASSYYRAIDNSPLHF

len: 14
abundance: -
j_gene: TRBJ1-2
d_gene: TRBD1
v_gene: TRBV7-2
CDR3nt: TGTGCCAGCAGCCTCGGACAGGGGGCGTACGGCTACACCTTC
CDR3aa: CASSLGQGAYGYTF

len: 14
abundance: -
j_gene: TRBJ2-1
d_gene: TRBD1
v_gene: TRBV6-5
CDR3nt: TGTGCCAGCAATGGACAGGGGGCTTTCGGTGAGCAGTTCTTC
CDR3aa: CASNGQGAFGEQFF

len: 13
abundance: -
j_gene: TRBJ2-3
d_gene: -
v_gene: TRBV5-4
CDR3nt: TGTGCCAGCAGCCCGGAGAGAGCAGATACGCAGTATTTT
CDR3aa: CASSPERADTQYF

len: 14
abundance: -
j_gene: TRBJ2-7
d_gene: -
v_gene: TRBV27
CDR3nt: TGTGCCAGCAGTTTTCTTAGCGGAACCTACGAGCAGTACTTC
CDR3aa: CASSFLSGTYEQYF

len: 14
abundance: few
j_gene: TRBJ1-4
d_gene: -
v_gene: TRBV5-1
CDR3nt: TGCGCCAGCAGCTTGGCGGCAGGGCGGGAAAAACTGTTTTTT
CDR3aa: CASSLAAGREKLFF

len: 12
abundance: -
j_gene: TRBJ2-1
d_gene: -
v_gene: TRBV5-6
CDR3nt: TGTGCCAGCAGCCCCTACCCCAATGAGCAGTTCTTC
CDR3aa: CASSPYPNEQFF

len: 17
abundance: -
j_gene: TRBJ2-1
d_gene: TRBD2
v_gene: TRBV3-1/TRBV3-2
CDR3nt: TGTGCCAGCAGCCTAGCAGCGGGAGCATACGGGGTCAATGAGCAGTTCTTC
CDR3aa: CASSLAAGAYGVNEQFF

len: 14
abundance: -
j_gene: TRBJ1-1
d_gene: -
v_gene: TRBV18
CDR3nt: TGTGCCAGCTCACCAGGACAGACACACACTGAAGCTTTCTTT
CDR3aa: CASSPGQTHTEAFF

len: 14
abundance: -
j_gene: TRBJ1-2
d_gene: TRBD1
v_gene: TRBV6-5
CDR3nt: TGTGCCAGCAGGATTGGGACAGAACTCTATGGCTACACCTTC
CDR3aa: CASRIGTELYGYTF

len: 11
abundance: -
j_gene: TRBJ1-1
d_gene: -
v_gene: TRBV10-2
CDR3nt: TGCGCCACCCTCTACGACACTGAAGCTTTCTTT
CDR3aa: CATLYDTEAFF

len: 18
abundance: -
j_gene: TRBJ1-5
d_gene: TRBD1
v_gene: TRBV27
CDR3nt: TGTGCCAGCAGTTTAGGGGGAGGGACAGGGAGGGTGAGTCAGCCCCAGCATTTT
CDR3aa: CASSLGGGTGRVSQPQHF

len: 15
abundance: -
j_gene: TRBJ2-7
d_gene: TRBD2
v_gene: TRBV27
CDR3nt: TGTGCCAGCAGTTTAAGCGGGATGAGCTCCTACGAGCAGTACTTC
CDR3aa: CASSLSGMSSYEQYF

len: 16
abundance: -
j_gene: TRBJ2-3
d_gene: TRBD2
v_gene: TRBV7-2
CDR3nt: TGTGCCAGCAGCCGTGGGACTAGCGGATTCACAGATACGCAGTATTTT
CDR3aa: CASSRGTSGFTDTQYF

len: 16
abundance: -
j_gene: TRBJ1-2
d_gene: -
v_gene: TRBV9
CDR3nt: TGTGCCAGCAGCGCAGACGGGAGTACTGGGGGCTATGGCTACACCTTC
CDR3aa: CASSADGSTGGYGYTF